The 8 T cell receptor beta chains in this list originate from one sample, sequenced in a study of post-analysis software for immune sequencing data. Unique-molecular-identifier-tagged TCR beta cDNA libraries were used. MiXCR, applied by TCRdb to the PCR reads, yields one record per CDR3 protein. The sample yields 400,000 to 500,000 distinct CDR3 sequences, 30% to 40% seen once. Findings and caveats of the study: Several TRBV segments were more frequent in patients than controls; TRBV5-6, TRBV5-1 and TRBV20-1 belonged to this group.

These receptors are not linked to any known antigen. The sample comprised blood. All receptors come from a girl aged 2 to 9 with multiple sclerosis.

This clonotype was recorded a few times. V usage is TRBV7-2 and J usage is TRBJ2-6; TRBD1 is a possible D gene (6 bases). The V end was cut by 4 bases, the J end by 4 bases, with 20 bases between. The length of the CDR3 is 18 residues. Germline V gives CDR1 SGHTA, CDR2 FQGNSA. The CDR3 sequence: CASSWAGTPMEGANVLTF. CDR3 sequence (DNA): TGTGCCAGCAGCTGGGCCGGGACACCGATGGAGGGGGCCAACGTCCTGACTTTC.

In DNA, the CDR3 is TGTGCCAGCAGTTACTCGAGCCTAGCTAGACTGAATGAGCAGTTCTTC. Residues: CASSYSSLARLNEQFF. This chain links TRBV6-2 or TRBV6-3 with TRBJ2-1; perhaps TRBD2 as D (5 bases). Between the trimmed V and J ends, which lost 0 bases and 7 bases, there was a span of 16 bases. Germline V gives CDR1 MNHEY, CDR2 SVGEGT. There are 16 residues in the CDR3.

The sample holds a few counts of this clonotype. V and J are TRBV20-1 and TRBJ1-2; 10 bases fit TRBD1. This CDR3 has 14 amino acids. Trimming removed 4 bases from V and 3 bases from J; junction bases left unmatched: 5. Germline V gene data show CDR1 as DFQATT and CDR2 as SNEGSKA (reference sequence). This CDR3 reads CSATPGQGYYGYTF. The CDR3, as DNA: TGCAGTGCTACCCCGGGACAGGGGTACTATGGCTACACCTTC.

The gene calls are TRBV6-5 and TRBJ2-5; TRBD1 is a possible D gene (6 bases). Trimming pared 7 bases from V and 2 bases from J, leaving 11 bases between. Germline CDR1 MNHEY, CDR2 SVGAGI. The CDR3 contains 13 residues. The CDR3 coding sequence is TGTGCCAGCACTCCACAGGGACAAGAGACCCAGTACTTC. Its protein product is CASTPQGQETQYF.

This clonotype was recorded a few times. The genes are TRBV7-8 and TRBJ2-1, with 9 bases that match TRBD2. CDR1 is SGHVS, CDR2 FQNEAQ, per germline. V lost 1 base and J lost 9; bases outside the gene matches: 10. The CDR3 runs to 16 residues. In DNA form, the CDR3 reads TGTGCCAGCAGCTTAGTGGGTGCGGGAGGGCCGGGTGAGCAGTTCTTC. As protein: CASSLVGAGGPGEQFF.

V usage is TRBV9 and J usage is TRBJ2-6; perhaps TRBD1 as D (6 bases). The V end lost 0 bases, the J end lost 0 bases, and 16 bases lay between the germline ends. The CDR3 consists of 19 residues. Germline CDR1 and CDR2: SGDLS and YYNGEE. This CDR3 reads CASSVVARGPLSGANVLTF. The CDR3 nucleotides are TGTGCCAGCAGCGTAGTGGCCAGGGGTCCCCTCTCTGGGGCCAACGTCCTGACTTTC. Full variable domain (rest looked up from reference TRBV9 and TRBJ2-6): DSGVTQTPKHLITATGQRVTLRCSPRSGDLSVYWYQQSLDQGLQFLIQYYNGEERAKGNILERFSAQQFPDLHSELNLSSLELGDSALYFCASSVVARGPLSGANVLTFGAGSRLTVL.

CDR3: CASIGQETQYF. CDR3 nucleotide sequence: TGCGCCAGCATCGGTCAGGAGACCCAGTACTTC. The chain combines TRBV5-1 with TRBJ2-5; D is unresolved. CDR1 and CDR2 from the germline V gene are SGHRS and YFSETQ. This CDR3 has 11 amino acids. Trimming left V 6 bases short and J 5 bases short, with 8 bases between.

The chain couples TRBV10-2 to TRBJ2-7; D might be TRBD1 (6 bases). V gave up 8 bases and J gave up 3 bases, with 14 bases separating them. The CDR3 spans 13 residues. The V gene's germline CDR1 is WSHSY and CDR2 SAAADI. The CDR3 is CASFPTGNYEQYF. In DNA, the CDR3 is TGCGCCAGCTTCCCGACAGGAAACTACGAGCAGTACTTC.